The 2 T cell receptor beta chains below all came from one sample that was sequenced in a study of cytomegalovirus exposure and HLA in healthy donors. The PCR ran on 60 Vbeta and 13 Jbeta primers. The method was immunoSEQ multiplex PCR; TCRdb's version includes in-frame clones alone and lacks a portion of them. The data contain 120,000 to 150,000 clones, over 75% of them seen just once; the ten biggest clones take up less than 3.5%. Sequencing input: PBMCs. Receptor source: a woman aged 25 to 39 in good health and CMV-seronegative.

The rearrangement joins TRBV27 to TRBJ2-7; weak D call: TRBD2 (5 bases). V dropped 2 bases and J dropped 6 bases, with 14 bases sitting between them. The CDR3 has 14 amino acids. Germline V gene lookup returns CDR1 MNHEY and CDR2 SMNVEV (reference sequence). The CDR3 region has the DNA TGTGCCAGCAGTTTAAGCGGCGGCCTCTCCGAGCAGTACTTC. This codes for CASSLSGGLSEQYF.

The sample holds one count of this clone. The rearrangement uses TRBV28 and TRBJ2-3; 8 nucleotides align to TRBD1. V was pared by 7 bases and J by 1 base, with 7 bases of the junction left unmatched. The CDR3 is made up of 15 amino acids. Germline CDR1 is MDHEN and CDR2 is SYDVKM. The CDR3, as DNA: TGTGCCAGCAACAAGATGGACAGGGGCACAGATACGCAGTATTTT. As protein: CASNKMDRGTDTQYF.